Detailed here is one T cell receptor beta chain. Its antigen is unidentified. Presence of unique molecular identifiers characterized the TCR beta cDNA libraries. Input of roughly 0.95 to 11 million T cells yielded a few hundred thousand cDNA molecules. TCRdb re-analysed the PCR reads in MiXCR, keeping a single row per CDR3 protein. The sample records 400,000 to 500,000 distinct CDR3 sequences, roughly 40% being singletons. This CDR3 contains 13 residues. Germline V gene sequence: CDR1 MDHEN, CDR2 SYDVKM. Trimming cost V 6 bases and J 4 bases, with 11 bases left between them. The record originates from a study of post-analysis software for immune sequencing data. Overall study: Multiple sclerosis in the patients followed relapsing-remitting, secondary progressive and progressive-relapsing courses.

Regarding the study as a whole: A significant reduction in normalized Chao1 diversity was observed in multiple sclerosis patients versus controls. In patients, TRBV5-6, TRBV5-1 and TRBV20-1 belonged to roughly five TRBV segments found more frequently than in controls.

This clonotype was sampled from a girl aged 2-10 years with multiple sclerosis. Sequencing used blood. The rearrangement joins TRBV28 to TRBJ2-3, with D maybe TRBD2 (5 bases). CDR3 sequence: CASRTIGADTQYF. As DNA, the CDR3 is TGTGCCAGCAGAACTATCGGGGCAGATACGCAGTATTTT.